Presented here are 32 T cell receptor beta chains from one specimen sequenced in a study of T cells in Graves' hyperthyroidism and ophthalmopathy. Amplification yielded TCR beta CDR3 regions, with RNA transcripts as the source. In the first-round RT-PCR of the TCR CDR3, the HTBI primer set was used. TCRdb called the multiplex PCR reads again in MiXCR, with one record for every CDR3 protein. Among about 210,000 distinct CDR3 sequences listed, 15% to 20% were seen once. The specimen sequenced was blood. The origin of the receptors is a man between 50 and 59 years old with Graves' hyperthyroidism.

The table lists this clonotype with many counts. The chain employs TRBV27 and TRBJ1-4, with a weak D call TRBD1 (5 bases). Per the germline V gene, CDR1 is MNHEY and CDR2 is SMNVEV (reference sequence). The V and J ends lost 1 base and 1 base respectively, with 7 bases between them. The CDR3 runs to 15 residues. As DNA, the CDR3 is TGTGCCAGCAGTTTATGGCAGGGAACTAATGAAAAACTGTTTTTT. Residues: CASSLWQGTNEKLFF.

The chain joins TRBV5-1 to TRBJ2-3; 9 nucleotides line up with TRBD1. Germline V CDR1 and CDR2: SGHRS, YFSETQ. The CDR3 runs to 14 residues. J gave up 6 bases and V 5 bases, and 7 bases lay outside the gene matches. The CDR3 DNA reads TGCGCCAGCAGTCGACCGGGACAGGGCGATACGCAGTATTTT. Amino acid sequence: CASSRPGQGDTQYF.

The table lists this clonotype with many counts. The chain has TRBV5-5 and TRBJ1-5; 9 bases align to TRBD1. The V and J ends lost 4 bases and 7 bases, in that order; junction bases with no gene match: 9. The CDR3 runs 15 residues. Germline CDR1 SGHKS, CDR2 YYEKEE (reference sequence). In DNA form, the CDR3 reads TGTGCCAGCAGCCCAAAAGGACAGGGGCAACAGCCCCAGCATTTT. It is translated as CASSPKGQGQQPQHF.

About this clonotype: Given a much more abundant clone one base away, this may be a read error. This chain links TRBV11-3 with TRBJ2-5; D call uncertain. The CDR3 length is 15 residues. CDR1 and CDR2 (germline): SGHNT, YENEEA. The CDR3 coding sequence is TGTGCCAGCAGCACAAGGGATCCAGACCAAGGGACCCAGTACTTC. Residues: CASSTRDPDQGTQYF.

There are many counts of this clonotype. The genes are TRBV7-9 and TRBJ2-3; D not resolved. Deletions cut 5 bases from V and 0 bases from J, with 9 bases between. Germline loops: CDR1 SEHNR, CDR2 FQNEAQ (reference sequence). This CDR3 contains 14 residues. The CDR3 bases are TGTGCCAGCAGCACGCGTCCCAGCACAGATACGCAGTATTTT. Translating it yields CASSTRPSTDTQYF.

In this sample, this clonotype turned up many times. The chain recombines TRBV7-3 with TRBJ2-1; the D is unclear. V lost 2 bases and J 12 bases, leaving 14 bases between the germline ends. Germline V gives CDR1 SGHTA, CDR2 FQGTGA. The CDR3 is 13 residues long. The CDR3 sequence: CASSLSSEELQFF. CDR3 in DNA: TGTGCCAGCAGCTTATCGTCCGAAGAGTTGCAGTTCTTC.

The J gene is TRBJ2-2, the V gene TRBV7-6; 7 nucleotides agree with TRBD2. Germline V lookup: CDR1 SGHVS, CDR2 FNYEAQ. There are 17 residues in the CDR3. V trimming: 5 bases; J trimming: 7 bases; junction bases outside the gene matches: 16. Here the CDR3 DNA reads TGTGCCAGCAGCCCCTCAAGGACTAGTCGGAGCGTCGGGGAGCTGTTTTTT. The encoded protein is CASSPSRTSRSVGELFF. The variable domain in full, completed from reference TRBV7-6 and TRBJ2-2, reads GAGVSQSPRYKVTKRGQDVALRCDPISGHVSLYWYRQALGQGPEFLTYFNYEAQQDKSGLPNDRFSAERPEGSISTLTIQRTEQRDSAMYRCASSPSRTSRSVGELFFGEGSRLTVL.

This clonotype was detected ten times or more. V gene TRBV12-3 or TRBV12-4 combines with J gene TRBJ2-1, with D perhaps matching TRBD2 (6 bases). The CDR3 consists of 16 residues. The V end was cut by 6 bases, the J end by 6 bases, with 21 bases between. CDR3 sequence: CASSSRGGGGVNEQFF. CDR3 DNA sequence: TGTGCCAGCAGCTCAAGAGGCGGAGGCGGGGTCAATGAGCAGTTCTTC.

V is TRBV15 and J is TRBJ2-3; 8 nucleotides agree with TRBD1. Germline CDR1 LNHNV, CDR2 YYDKDF (reference sequence). The junction had 3 bases not matched to a gene; V was cut back by 1 base and J by 3 bases. This CDR3 region has 15 residues. The CDR3 coding sequence is TGTGCCACCAGCAGAGGGACAGGGAGGACAGATACGCAGTATTTT. Its protein product is CATSRGTGRTDTQYF.

The rearrangement joins TRBV6-6 to TRBJ2-7; TRBD1 agrees at 9 bases. Germline lookup yields CDR1 MNHNY and CDR2 SVGAGI (reference sequence). CDR3 size: 17 residues. With 0 bases clipped from V and 0 bases from J, the junction kept 6 bases outside the gene matches. The CDR3 DNA sequence: TGTGCCAGCAGTTACTCGAGGACAGGGGTAAGCTCCTACGAGCAGTACTTC. It is translated as CASSYSRTGVSSYEQYF.

This clonotype was counted between two and nine times. V gene TRBV6-1 combines with J gene TRBJ2-1, with TRBD2 matching over 7 bases. J was trimmed by 5 bases and V by 10 bases; bases with no gene match: 8. CDR1 MNHNS and CDR2 SASEGT come from the germline V gene. This CDR3 has 13 residues. The CDR3 DNA sequence: TGTGCCACGGACCCTAGCGGACACAATGAGCAGTTCTTC. It codes for CATDPSGHNEQFF.

The chain's CDR3 is CASSGTAFRRAGNEQFF. The CDR3 coding sequence is TGTGCCAGCAGTGGAACTGCCTTCAGGAGGGCCGGGAATGAGCAGTTCTTC. The chain uses TRBV6-1 and TRBJ2-1; perhaps TRBD2 as D (6 bases). The germline gives CDR1 MNHNS, CDR2 SASEGT. V dropped 4 bases and J dropped 7 bases, with 23 bases sitting between them. The CDR3 runs to 17 residues.

This clonotype was seen ten or more times. The chain uses TRBV5-1 and TRBJ1-1; D unresolved. The CDR3 contains 13 residues. Trimming pared 1 base from V and 1 base from J, leaving 5 bases between. Germline CDR1 is SGHRS and CDR2 is YFSETQ. CDR3 coding DNA: TGCGCCAGCAGCTTGAGGACGAACACTGAAGCTTTCTTT. Its translation is CASSLRTNTEAFF.

The chain couples TRBV11-2 to TRBJ1-2; D unclear. Germline CDR1 SGHAT, CDR2 FQNNGV. Trimming cost V 3 bases and J 6 bases, with 8 bases left between them. This CDR3 is built from 12 residues. The DNA of the CDR3 is TGTGCCAGCAGCTTCAGTACCCATGGCTACACCTTC. This translates into CASSFSTHGYTF. Based on the CDR3 plus reference TRBV11-2 and TRBJ1-2, the full variable domain is EAGVAQSPRYKIIEKRQSVAFWCNPISGHATLYWYQQILGQGPKLLIQFQNNGVVDDSQLPKDRFSAERLKGVDSTLKIQPAKLEDSAVYLCASSFSTHGYTFGSGTRLTVV.

The chain has TRBV20-1 and TRBJ2-3; 7 bases are shared with TRBD1. The V gene end was trimmed by 6 bases and the J gene end by 4 bases; junction bases not matched to a gene: 13. The CDR3 sequence is 15 residues long. Germline V CDR1 and CDR2: DFQATT, SNEGSKA (reference sequence). CDR3 nucleotide sequence: TGCAGTGCCAGACAGGGTCGGGTGTTTCCAGATACGCAGTATTTT. Its translation: CSARQGRVFPDTQYF.

This clonotype was seen many times. The V gene is TRBV24-1, the J gene TRBJ2-1; 8 bases agree with TRBD2. With V trimmed by 5 bases and J by 9 bases, 5 bases remained unmatched. Per the germline V gene, CDR1 is KGHDR and CDR2 is SFDVKD. The CDR3 has 13 amino acids. In nucleotides, the CDR3 is TGTGCCACCAGTGGAAGGACTAGCCTTGAGCAGTTCTTC. Amino acid sequence: CATSGRTSLEQFF.

This clonotype came up a few times. The chain joins TRBV30 to TRBJ2-1, with D possibly matching TRBD1 (5 bases). V shed 2 bases and J shed 2 bases, with 19 bases lying between them. Germline CDR1 is GTSNPN and CDR2 is SVGIG (reference sequence). The CDR3 is 17 amino acids. Here the CDR3 reads CAWSLFEAGFTYNEQFF. The CDR3 bases are TGTGCCTGGAGTCTTTTTGAGGCAGGGTTTACCTACAATGAGCAGTTCTTC.

This clonotype appeared a few times. This sequence joins TRBV6-6 and TRBJ1-1, with a possible D match to TRBD1 (6 bases). In germline, CDR1 is MNHNY, CDR2 SVGAGI (reference sequence). Between the trimmed V and J ends, which lost 2 bases and 1 base, there was a span of 14 bases. The CDR3 is 16 amino acids. CDR3 DNA: TGTGCCAGCAGTTACATCACCCCGGGACAGAACACTGAAGCTTTCTTT. It yields the protein CASSYITPGQNTEAFF.

This clonotype was seen repeatedly, ten times or more. The V and J genes are TRBV2 and TRBJ2-5; D is perhaps TRBD1 (5 bases). V was pared by 2 bases and J by 2 bases, with 9 bases between. The CDR3 runs to 14 residues. CDR1 SNHLY and CDR2 FYNNEI come from the germline V gene. The CDR3 loop is CASSERRTQETQYF. Written as DNA, the CDR3 is TGTGCCAGCAGTGAACGCCGGACACAAGAGACCCAGTACTTC.

The chain couples TRBV29-1 to TRBJ2-5; 8 nucleotides align to TRBD1. Germline assignment: CDR1 SQVTM and CDR2 ANQGSEA. The V gene end was trimmed by 3 bases and the J gene end by 1 base; junction bases not matched to a gene: 4. This CDR3 comprises 14 residues. Here the CDR3 reads CSVEEGTGQETQYF. CDR3 DNA sequence: TGCAGCGTTGAGGAGGGGACAGGCCAAGAGACCCAGTACTTC.

A note on this clonotype: This may be a read error, as it is one base from a much larger clone. The chain is built from TRBV6-5 and TRBJ2-1; 12 positions agree with TRBD2. Losses at the gene ends were 2 bases for V and 4 bases for J; bases not matched to a gene: 0. Per the germline V gene, CDR1 is MNHEY and CDR2 is SVGAGI. The CDR3 loop spans 15 amino acids. The CDR3 region is CASSYGTSGYNEQFF. The CDR3 nucleotides read TGTGCCAGCAGTTACGGGACTAGCGGGTACAATGAGCAGTTCTTC.

This clonotype occurred many times. The chain recombines TRBV7-3 with TRBJ2-3, with D unclear. This CDR3 has 12 amino acids. Germline V gene lookup returns CDR1 SGHTA and CDR2 FQGTGA. Between the trimmed V and J ends, which lost 1 base and 6 bases, there was a span of 5 bases. The CDR3 nucleotides are TGTGCCAGCAGCTTAATGGGGGATACGCAGTATTTT. Translation gives CASSLMGDTQYF. Complete variable domain (other parts from reference TRBV7-3 and TRBJ2-3): GAGVSQTPSNKVTEKGKYVELRCDPISGHTALYWYRQSLGQGPEFLIYFQGTGAADDSGLPNDRFFAVRPEGSVSTLKIQRTERGDSAVYLCASSLMGDTQYFGPGTRLTVL.

This chain links TRBV10-3 with TRBJ2-7; the match to TRBD2 covers 9 bases. The V and J ends lost 4 bases and 5 bases, in that order; junction bases with no gene match: 9. The CDR3 spans 15 residues. CDR1 is ENHRY and CDR2 is SYGVKD in the germline V gene. CDR3: CAISVRSGSSDEQYF. The CDR3 DNA is TGTGCCATCAGTGTCCGTAGCGGGAGCAGCGACGAGCAGTACTTC.

The chain links TRBV2 to TRBJ2-1, with 9 bases that match TRBD1. Per germline, CDR1 SNHLY and CDR2 FYNNEI. V lost 5 bases, J lost 15 bases, and 11 bases stayed unmatched. This CDR3 is built from 13 residues. As DNA, the CDR3 is TGTGCCAGCAGTATAAATACAGGGGGCAGTCCGTTCTTC. As protein: CASSINTGGSPFF.

This clonotype was seen many times. This chain uses TRBV7-9 with TRBJ2-7; 10 nucleotides agree with TRBD1. Germline V gene sequence: CDR1 SEHNR, CDR2 FQNEAQ (reference sequence). V was pared by 1 base and J by 7 bases, with 7 bases of the junction left unmatched. The CDR3 consists of 15 residues. The CDR3 region has the DNA TGTGCCAGCAGCTTAGGATGGGACAGGGGCACTGAGCAGTACTTC. It translates to CASSLGWDRGTEQYF.

This chain connects TRBV4-2 to TRBJ1-4; D gene uncertain. Germline CDR1 LGHNA, CDR2 YNFKEQ. V was shortened by 1 base and J by 4 bases, with 10 bases between the two germline ends. CDR3 length: 15 amino acids. CDR3 nucleotides: TGTGCCAGCAGCCAAGTTCAACTTGATAATGAAAAACTGTTTTTT. Residues: CASSQVQLDNEKLFF.

This clonotype was detected only a few times. The CDR3 loop reads CASSPRRGNYGYTF. The CDR3 nucleotides read TGTGCCAGTAGTCCGCGGCGGGGTAACTATGGCTACACCTTC. This sequence joins TRBV19 and TRBJ1-2; D is unclear. Germline V CDR1 and CDR2: LNHDA, SQIVND (reference sequence). There are 14 residues in the CDR3. The germline V and J ends were trimmed by 5 bases and 1 base, with 11 bases remaining between them.

This clonotype appeared many times. This chain uses TRBV20-1 with TRBJ2-1, with 14 positions matching TRBD2. After removal of 5 bases from V and 8 bases from J, the junction contained 2 bases not matched to a gene. The germline V gene encodes CDR1 DFQATT and CDR2 SNEGSKA (reference sequence). The CDR3 has 13 residues. This CDR3 is CSAGTSGSYEQFF. As DNA, the CDR3 is TGCAGTGCTGGGACTAGCGGGAGCTATGAGCAGTTCTTC.

This clonotype was counted only a few times. The chain combines TRBV28 with TRBJ1-1; D gene ambiguous. The CDR3 length is 12 residues. Trimming shortened V by 5 bases and J by 5 bases, and 9 bases separated the two germline ends. CDR1 and CDR2 (germline): MDHEN, SYDVKM. The CDR3, as DNA: TGTGCCAGCAGTATGATGAGTACTGAAGCTTTCTTT. Encoded protein: CASSMMSTEAFF.

The chain links TRBV19 to TRBJ2-4; the D is unclear. V shed 3 bases and J shed 0 bases, with 9 bases lying between them. Germline V CDR1 and CDR2: LNHDA, SQIVND (reference sequence). The CDR3 has 15 residues. In nucleotides, the CDR3 is TGTGCCAGTAGTATTGGCCGGCTAGCCAAAAACATTCAGTACTTC. Protein product: CASSIGRLAKNIQYF.

The chain combines TRBV4-2 with TRBJ2-2; 8 positions match TRBD2. Trimming at V came to 5 bases and at J to 6 bases, leaving 14 bases not matched to a gene. This CDR3 region has 17 residues. Germline values: CDR1 LGHNA, CDR2 YNFKEQ. The CDR3 protein is CASSWSWGSGESGELFF. CDR3 in DNA: TGTGCCAGCAGCTGGAGTTGGGGTAGCGGGGAATCCGGGGAGCTGTTTTTT.

This clonotype came up many times. V usage is TRBV12-3 or TRBV12-4 and J usage is TRBJ2-5; 9 nucleotides line up with TRBD2. The ends lost 4 bases at V and 2 bases at J; junction bases unmatched: 23. The CDR3 runs 21 residues. CDR3 sequence: CASSSTSLKYIAGVLQETQYF. For the CDR3, the DNA is TGTGCCAGCAGTTCGACCTCCCTCAAATATATAGCGGGAGTACTACAAGAGACCCAGTACTTC.